This entry lists 4 T cell receptor beta chains sequenced from one sample in a study of blood T cell repertoires in COVID-19. Some clones are missing from TCRdb's copy, which holds only in-frame ones; the method was immunoSEQ multiplex PCR. Among 150,000 to 200,000 clones listed, around nine tenths were seen once. The specimen was peripheral blood. The receptors stem from a human donor in a cohort sampled during active COVID-19.

In nucleotides, the CDR3 is TGTGCCATCAGTGATGGAAGGCCAGCGGTCAATGAGCAGTTCTTC. This gives the protein CAISDGRPAVNEQFF. V gene TRBV10-3 combines with J gene TRBJ2-1; D is possibly TRBD2 (5 bases). V lost 3 bases to trimming and J lost 6 bases, with 15 bases between them. The CDR3 sequence is 15 residues long. From germline, CDR1 is ENHRY and CDR2 SYGVKD.

The chain uses TRBV27 and TRBJ1-6, with D uncertain. CDR1 and CDR2 from the germline V gene are MNHEY and SMNVEV (reference sequence). Trimming stripped 7 bases from V and 9 bases from J, with 10 bases between. This CDR3 spans 12 amino acids. CDR3 in DNA: TGTGCCAGCACCGGGATGGGTTCACCCCTCCACTTT. This sequence encodes CASTGMGSPLHF.

The chain carries TRBV24-1 and TRBJ1-5; perhaps TRBD1 as D (5 bases). Trimming removed 3 bases from V and 3 bases from J, with 14 bases in between. Germline V gene data show CDR1 as KGHDR and CDR2 as SFDVKD. The CDR3 is made up of 16 amino acids. The chain's CDR3 is CATSDPAVGDNQPQHF. CDR3 DNA: TGTGCCACCAGTGATCCGGCGGTAGGGGACAATCAGCCCCAGCATTTT.

As DNA, the CDR3 is TGTGCCAGCAGCTTATATGGGACAGGGTTCTACGAGCAGTACTTC. Its translation: CASSLYGTGFYEQYF. The V gene is TRBV7-3, the J gene TRBJ2-7, with 9 positions matching TRBD1. The CDR3 has 15 amino acids. CDR1 and CDR2 from the germline V gene are SGHTA and FQGTGA. With V trimmed by 2 bases and J by 3 bases, 5 bases remained unmatched.